The 22 T cell receptor beta chains in this list originate from one sample, sequenced in a study of technical replicates of blood from several donors. Using immunoSEQ multiplex PCR, the repertoire was profiled, and TCRdb retains in-frame clones only, with some absent. The sample has 84,000 or so clones, around 97% seen once. The sequenced sample consisted of T cells isolated from PBMCs. These receptors came from a human donor in good health.

The chain has TRBV2 and TRBJ1-3, with D tentatively TRBD1 (5 bases). CDR3 length: 15 residues. V was clipped by 6 bases and J by 0 bases, with 12 bases between them. Germline CDR1 SNHLY, CDR2 FYNNEI. CDR3 amino acids: CASRDTTGSGNTIYF. In nucleotides, the CDR3 is TGTGCCAGCAGAGATACTACAGGCTCTGGAAACACCATATATTTT.

This sequence joins TRBV13 and TRBJ2-3; D is uncertain. CDR3 length: 12 residues. The germline gives CDR1 PRHDT, CDR2 FYEKMQ (reference sequence). Trimming pared 3 bases from V and 8 bases from J, leaving 9 bases between. This chain's CDR3 is CASSFIEITQYF. CDR3 in DNA: TGTGCCAGCAGCTTTATAGAAATTACGCAGTATTTT.

This chain uses TRBV11-2 with TRBJ1-2; D uncertain. Per germline, CDR1 SGHAT and CDR2 FQNNGV. The CDR3 totals 14 residues. The V and J ends lost 2 bases and 4 bases respectively, with 11 bases between them. CDR3 region: CASSLSHTGYGYTF. For the CDR3, the DNA is TGTGCCAGCAGCTTATCGCACACGGGCTATGGCTACACCTTC.

The J gene is TRBJ1-1, the V gene TRBV28, with 8 bases fitting TRBD1. The CDR3 covers 15 residues. The germline gives CDR1 MDHEN, CDR2 SYDVKM. The V segment lost 5 bases and the J segment 0 bases; nucleotides outside the gene matches: 5. The CDR3 sequence: CASSGGDRMNTEAFF. In DNA, the CDR3 is TGTGCCAGCAGTGGGGGGGACAGGATGAACACTGAAGCTTTCTTT.

This chain uses TRBV11-2 with TRBJ2-7; TRBD1 agrees at 7 bases. The length of the CDR3 is 15 residues. The J segment lost 5 bases and the V segment lost 6 bases, leaving 13 bases of the junction unmatched. Germline lookup yields CDR1 SGHAT and CDR2 FQNNGV. CDR3 protein: CASRQVGRGWHEQYF. The CDR3 DNA reads as TGTGCCAGCAGACAGGTTGGCAGGGGGTGGCACGAGCAGTACTTC.

The rearrangement joins TRBV27 to TRBJ2-5; 14 bases map to TRBD2. The CDR3 totals 15 residues. The V and J ends lost 6 bases and 7 bases, in that order; junction bases with no gene match: 7. The germline gives CDR1 MNHEY, CDR2 SMNVEV (reference sequence). The CDR3 is CASRKGLAGGWTQYF. Here the CDR3 DNA reads TGTGCCAGCAGAAAAGGACTAGCGGGGGGTTGGACCCAGTACTTC.

The chain uses TRBV4-1 and TRBJ1-2; the D is unclear. V was pared by 4 bases and J by 0 bases, with 18 bases between. The CDR3 is 17 amino acids. Per the germline V gene, CDR1 is MGHRA and CDR2 is YSYEKL. The CDR3 region is CASSLEARGFANYGYTF. In DNA form, the CDR3 reads TGCGCCAGCAGCCTCGAAGCAAGAGGGTTCGCTAACTATGGCTACACCTTC.

The chain recombines TRBV6-1 with TRBJ2-7; 7 bases fit TRBD2. The CDR3 consists of 15 residues. The V and J ends lost 2 bases and 2 bases, in that order; junction bases with no gene match: 6. The V gene's germline CDR1 is MNHNS and CDR2 SASEGT. CDR3 coding DNA: TGTGCCAGCAGTGAAAGGGTAGCGGGCGCCTACGAGCAGTACTTC. Protein: CASSERVAGAYEQYF.

The V and J genes are TRBV27 and TRBJ2-4, with D maybe TRBD2 (5 bases). Germline CDR1 reads MNHEY; CDR2 reads SMNVEV (reference sequence). The length of the CDR3 is 15 residues. Trimming took 5 bases from V and 3 from J, leaving 14 bases between them. The CDR3 DNA is TGTGCCAGCAGTAGGCCGGGATGGATCAAAAACATTCAGTACTTC. It yields the protein CASSRPGWIKNIQYF.

The V and J genes are TRBV4-1 and TRBJ2-2; 11 bases line up with TRBD1. J gave up 6 bases and V 4 bases, and 7 bases lay outside the gene matches. Germline CDR1 MGHRA, CDR2 YSYEKL. The length of the CDR3 is 16 residues. The CDR3 here is CASSPLPGQGAGELFF. The DNA for the CDR3 is TGCGCCAGCAGCCCCCTTCCGGGACAGGGGGCCGGGGAGCTGTTTTTT.

In DNA form, the CDR3 reads TGTGCCAGCAGCTCCATGGGCGAGCGGCAGCCCCAGCATTTT. This encodes CASSSMGERQPQHF. The chain combines TRBV28 with TRBJ1-5; D is uncertain. Between the trimmed V and J ends, which lost 6 bases and 7 bases, there was a span of 16 bases. Germline V gene sequence: CDR1 MDHEN, CDR2 SYDVKM. The CDR3 is 14 amino acids.

The gene calls are TRBV5-4 and TRBJ2-5; 7 bases agree with TRBD2. This CDR3 is built from 15 residues. CDR1 and CDR2 (germline): SGHNT, YYREEE (reference sequence). The trim removed 4 bases at V and 2 bases at J, leaving 8 bases unmatched. The CDR3 spells CASSKRAGVQETQYF. CDR3 sequence (DNA): TGTGCCAGCAGCAAAAGGGCGGGGGTTCAAGAGACCCAGTACTTC.

The CDR3 loop is CASSLHGTSGNLNEQFF. The CDR3 DNA sequence: TGCGCCAGCAGCCTTCATGGGACTAGCGGGAACCTCAATGAGCAGTTCTTC. The chain couples TRBV4-1 to TRBJ2-1, with 13 bases matching TRBD2. The length of the CDR3 is 17 residues. Per germline, CDR1 MGHRA and CDR2 YSYEKL. V gave up 4 bases and J gave up 6 bases; unmatched junction bases: 9.

This chain links TRBV7-9 with TRBJ2-7; D might be TRBD2 (5 bases). V shed 1 base and J shed 3 bases, with 16 bases lying between them. This CDR3 is 16 amino acids long. The V gene's germline CDR1 is SEHNR and CDR2 FQNEAQ (reference sequence). The CDR3 here is CASSLGPGREDYEQYF. The CDR3 DNA is TGTGCCAGCAGCTTAGGGCCCGGACGGGAAGACTACGAGCAGTACTTC.

V usage is TRBV28 and J usage is TRBJ1-2; no reliable D call. The germline gives CDR1 MDHEN, CDR2 SYDVKM. V lost 3 bases and J 7 bases, leaving 15 bases between the germline ends. The CDR3 has 14 residues. The DNA for the CDR3 is TGTGCCAGCAGTTTCCCGGGTGAGGCTGGTGGCTACACCTTC. Its protein is CASSFPGEAGGYTF.

The chain has TRBV4-1 and TRBJ1-1, with D possibly matching TRBD1 (5 bases). The germline gives CDR1 MGHRA, CDR2 YSYEKL. This CDR3 comprises 14 residues. The ends were cut back, 2 bases at V and 4 bases at J, with 11 bases in the middle. This CDR3 is CASSQIQVGTEAFF. CDR3 nucleotide sequence: TGCGCCAGCAGCCAAATACAGGTAGGCACTGAAGCTTTCTTT.

The chain joins TRBV6-5 to TRBJ1-2; no clear D. Germline V lookup: CDR1 MNHEY, CDR2 SVGAGI. The V end lost 5 bases, the J end lost 4 bases, and 17 bases lay between the germline ends. The CDR3 runs to 15 residues. DNA of the CDR3: TGTGCCAGCAGTCTGGGCCCCCCAGCGGGCTATGGCTACACCTTC. It yields the protein CASSLGPPAGYGYTF.

V is TRBV11-1 and J is TRBJ1-1; D unresolved. V shed 1 base and J shed 3 bases, with 15 bases lying between them. CDR1 and CDR2 (germline): SGHAT, FQDESV (reference sequence). The CDR3 spans 16 residues. The CDR3 region has the DNA TGTGCCAGCAGCTTAGATCCGTCTCGGGGTTACACTGAAGCTTTCTTT. Translation gives CASSLDPSRGYTEAFF.

V usage is TRBV5-8 and J usage is TRBJ1-2, with TRBD1 matching 7 bases. V was pared by 10 bases and J by 7 bases, with 19 bases of the junction left unmatched. Germline V gives CDR1 SGHTS, CDR2 YDEGEE. This CDR3 spans 15 amino acids. The CDR3: CAAAYGQAPWGGYTF. The CDR3 nucleotides read TGTGCCGCAGCGTACGGACAGGCCCCTTGGGGTGGCTACACCTTC.

The chain couples TRBV18 to TRBJ2-2; 7 nucleotides line up with TRBD2. Unmatched junction bases numbered 4, after V lost 3 bases and J lost 6 bases. Per the germline V gene, CDR1 is KGHSH and CDR2 is LQKENI. The length of the CDR3 is 14 residues. The CDR3 region is CASSPLTSAGELFF. The CDR3 DNA sequence: TGTGCCAGCTCACCTCTTACTAGCGCCGGGGAGCTGTTTTTT.

The J gene is TRBJ2-1, the V gene TRBV10-2; 9 nucleotides line up with TRBD2. V was clipped by 3 bases and J by 1 base; unmatched bases: 7. CDR3 size: 17 residues. Germline CDR1 WSHSY, CDR2 SAAADI. The CDR3 loop is CASSESSGRLSYNEQFF. The CDR3 bases are TGCGCCAGCAGTGAATCCAGCGGGAGGCTATCCTACAATGAGCAGTTCTTC.

The rearrangement links TRBV18 to TRBJ1-5; D remains unclear. Germline V gene lookup returns CDR1 KGHSH and CDR2 LQKENI. The CDR3 runs to 14 residues. V shed 2 bases and J shed 6 bases, with 11 bases lying between them. CDR3 DNA sequence: TGTGCCAGCTCACCAGATCCGTTCGGTCAGCCCCAGCATTTT. Its protein product is CASSPDPFGQPQHF.